The 27 T cell receptor beta chains given below trace back to one sample, sequenced in a study of control samples from healthy donors and cancer patients. Libraries were prepared by immunoSEQ multiplex PCR; TCRdb keeps only in-frame clonotypes and omits some of them. The sample carries 150,000 to 200,000 clones, just under 95% recorded once. Specimen: blood. These TCRs come from a man aged 18 to 35 in good health.

The chain couples TRBV12-3 or TRBV12-4 to TRBJ1-1; no clear D. Trimming cost V 4 bases and J 4 bases, with 7 bases left between them. The CDR3 totals 12 residues. The CDR3 is CASSWSGTEAFF. The CDR3, as DNA: TGTGCCAGCAGTTGGAGCGGCACTGAAGCTTTCTTT.

V and J are TRBV6-5 and TRBJ2-5; TRBD1 matches at 8 bases. With 2 bases clipped from V and 5 bases from J, the junction kept 7 bases outside the gene matches. Germline V gene data show CDR1 as MNHEY and CDR2 as SVGAGI. CDR3 size: 15 residues. The CDR3 loop is CASSYRGQALETQYF. CDR3 DNA sequence: TGTGCCAGCAGTTACCGGGGACAGGCCCTGGAGACCCAGTACTTC.

Only one count was recorded for this clone. V is TRBV7-9 and J is TRBJ2-7; 10 nucleotides agree with TRBD2. The CDR3 loop spans 15 amino acids. Germline CDR1 SEHNR, CDR2 FQNEAQ (reference sequence). Unmatched junction bases numbered 10, after V lost 8 bases and J lost 3 bases. The CDR3 spells CASRRSGGDNYEQYF. CDR3 bases: TGTGCCAGCCGACGGAGCGGGGGGGATAACTACGAGCAGTACTTC.

In its sample, this clone was seen a few times. The V gene is TRBV18, the J gene TRBJ1-5; unclear D gene. The germline gives CDR1 KGHSH, CDR2 LQKENI. CDR3 length: 16 amino acids. V gave up 3 bases and J gave up 0 bases, with 12 bases separating them. Written as DNA, the CDR3 is TGTGCCAGCTCACCCTTTGGCTTCAATAGCAATCAGCCCCAGCATTTT. As protein: CASSPFGFNSNQPQHF.

This sequence joins TRBV14 and TRBJ1-5; no firm D call. Looked up from germline, CDR1 is SGHDN and CDR2 is FVKESK. Trimming removed 4 bases from V and 10 bases from J, with 14 bases in between. This CDR3 is 13 amino acids long. The CDR3: CASSPWIGFPQHF. CDR3 DNA sequence: TGTGCCAGCAGCCCCTGGATCGGTTTCCCCCAGCATTTT.

The chain employs TRBV5-1 and TRBJ1-6; 9 bases line up with TRBD1. V was pared by 4 bases and J by 5 bases, with 4 bases of the junction left unmatched. The germline gives CDR1 SGHRS, CDR2 YFSETQ. CDR3 length: 15 amino acids. This chain's CDR3 is CASSEGTGHNSPLHF. The CDR3 bases are TGCGCCAGCAGCGAGGGGACAGGGCATAATTCACCCCTCCACTTT.

The rearrangement links TRBV5-4 to TRBJ2-1, with TRBD1 matching 10 bases. CDR3 size: 15 residues. Germline V gene sequence: CDR1 SGHNT, CDR2 YYREEE (reference sequence). The V and J ends lost 0 bases and 4 bases, in that order; junction bases with no gene match: 1. For the CDR3, the DNA is TGTGCCAGCAGCTTGGGGACAGGGGGTTACAATGAGCAGTTCTTC. Translation gives CASSLGTGGYNEQFF.

This chain connects TRBV29-1 to TRBJ1-1; D is possibly TRBD1 (6 bases). The V end lost 6 bases, the J end lost 1 base, and 15 bases lay between the germline ends. Germline assignment: CDR1 SQVTM and CDR2 ANQGSEA. This CDR3 is built from 14 residues. The CDR3 here is CSVRGQGRNTEAFF. CDR3 DNA sequence: TGCAGCGTCCGAGGGCAGGGGAGGAACACTGAAGCTTTCTTT.

V gene TRBV18 combines with J gene TRBJ2-6; D is perhaps TRBD1 or TRBD2 (6 bases each). Trimming took off 4 bases at V and 0 bases at J, with 13 bases between the two ends. The CDR3 sequence is 17 residues long. CDR1 is KGHSH and CDR2 is LQKENI in the germline V gene. The CDR3 nucleotides are TGTGCCAGCTCACGCGGGACACTCAACTCTGGGGCCAACGTCCTGACTTTC. Its translation is CASSRGTLNSGANVLTF.

This clone has just one count. This chain connects TRBV9 to TRBJ2-3, with TRBD2 matching 9 bases. This CDR3 contains 16 residues. Germline assignment: CDR1 SGDLS and CDR2 YYNGEE. CDR3 region: CPTSTNAGGGTDTQYF. For the CDR3, the DNA is TGTCCCACCAGCACTAACGCGGGGGGGGGCACAGATACGCAGTATTTT.

This sequence joins TRBV24-1 and TRBJ2-7; TRBD2 aligns across 11 bases. V shed 3 bases, J shed 2 bases, and the junction held 8 bases outside the gene matches. Germline CDR1 is KGHDR and CDR2 is SFDVKD. This CDR3 contains 17 residues. CDR3 in amino acids: CATSDTPTSGGTYEQYF. The DNA of the CDR3 is TGTGCCACCAGTGATACCCCCACTAGCGGGGGAACCTACGAGCAGTACTTC.

J is TRBJ1-5 and V is TRBV19; tentative D call: TRBD1 (6 bases). The CDR3 runs to 14 residues. Germline CDR1 LNHDA, CDR2 SQIVND (reference sequence). Trimming cost V 3 bases and J 6 bases, with 12 bases left between them. Here the CDR3 reads CASSIMGAGQPQHF. In nucleotides, the CDR3 is TGTGCCAGTAGTATCATGGGGGCGGGTCAGCCCCAGCATTTT.

V is TRBV24-1 and J is TRBJ1-6; 10 nucleotides align to TRBD1. The V gene's germline CDR1 is KGHDR and CDR2 SFDVKD. With 3 bases clipped from V and 5 bases from J, the junction kept 3 bases outside the gene matches. The CDR3 consists of 16 residues. CDR3: CATSDAGQGDNSPLHF. The CDR3 DNA follows: TGTGCCACCAGTGATGCTGGACAGGGGGATAATTCACCCCTCCACTTT.

CDR3 in amino acids: CASSQVDLISYSNQPQHF. CDR3 nucleotides: TGCGCCAGCAGCCAAGTTGATTTAATTTCTTATAGCAATCAGCCCCAGCATTTT. The chain is built from TRBV4-1 and TRBJ1-5; D unresolved. Per the germline V gene, CDR1 is MGHRA and CDR2 is YSYEKL. The ends were cut back, 1 base at V and 0 bases at J, with 16 bases in the middle. The CDR3 has 18 residues.

The chain employs TRBV2 and TRBJ2-7, with TRBD1 identical over 12 bases. V shed 4 bases, J shed 7 bases, and the junction held 2 bases outside the gene matches. This CDR3 region has 13 residues. CDR1 and CDR2 (germline): SNHLY, FYNNEI. Here the CDR3 reads CASSGDRGQEQYF. Written as DNA, the CDR3 is TGTGCCAGCAGTGGGGACAGGGGGCAAGAGCAGTACTTC.

The rearrangement links TRBV2 to TRBJ1-3; no reliable D call. The germline V and J ends were trimmed by 1 base and 0 bases, with 7 bases remaining between them. Germline V lookup: CDR1 SNHLY, CDR2 FYNNEI. The CDR3 is 15 residues long. CDR3 residues: CASSEGVLSGNTIYF. For the CDR3, the DNA is TGTGCCAGCAGTGAAGGGGTCCTCTCTGGAAACACCATATATTTT.

The gene calls are TRBV9 and TRBJ1-2; D is undetermined. Germline V gene sequence: CDR1 SGDLS, CDR2 YYNGEE. Trimming shortened V by 4 bases and J by 7 bases, and 17 bases separated the two germline ends. The CDR3 covers 14 residues. The CDR3 sequence is CASSRLSGVGGYTF. The DNA of the CDR3 is TGTGCCAGCAGCCGGTTAAGCGGGGTAGGTGGCTACACCTTC.

This clone occurred once. The chain carries TRBV10-3 and TRBJ2-1, with 9 bases that match TRBD2. Germline CDR1 and CDR2: ENHRY and SYGVKD. The ends lost 8 bases at V and 7 bases at J; junction bases unmatched: 9. The CDR3 is 14 amino acids. The CDR3 here is CAIAVAGAMNEQFF. DNA for the CDR3: TGTGCCATCGCGGTAGCGGGGGCAATGAATGAGCAGTTCTTC.

A remark on this clone: The identical CDR3 is also encoded by other nucleotide sequences in the sample. The CDR3 spells CASSPGQGRGNTEAFF. In DNA form, the CDR3 reads TGTGCCAGCAGCCCGGGACAGGGGAGGGGGAACACTGAAGCTTTCTTT. This rearrangement joins TRBV7-3 to TRBJ1-1; 10 bases are a match to TRBD1. V dropped 5 bases and J dropped 1; count of bases not matched to a gene: 7. CDR3 length: 16 amino acids. In germline, CDR1 is SGHTA, CDR2 FQGTGA.

This rearrangement joins TRBV5-4 to TRBJ2-3, with D unclear. The V end was cut by 2 bases, the J end by 5 bases, with 9 bases between. CDR1 and CDR2 (germline): SGHNT, YYREEE (reference sequence). The CDR3 contains 13 residues. CDR3: CASSFTPEDTQYF. CDR3 DNA sequence: TGTGCCAGCAGCTTCACTCCCGAAGATACGCAGTATTTT. Based on the CDR3 plus reference TRBV5-4 and TRBJ2-3, the full variable domain is ETGVTQSPTHLIKTRGQQVTLRCSSQSGHNTVSWYQQALGQGPQFIFQYYREEENGRGNFPPRFSGLQFPNYSSELNVNALELDDSALYLCASSFTPEDTQYFGPGTRLTVL.

The chain couples TRBV7-9 to TRBJ2-7; D assignment may be TRBD1 or TRBD2 (5 bases each). V lost 4 bases and J 6 bases, leaving 7 bases between the germline ends. The CDR3 is 11 residues long. Per germline, CDR1 SEHNR and CDR2 FQNEAQ (reference sequence). In DNA, the CDR3 is TGTGCCAGCAGCTACGGGGCCGAGCAGTACTTC. It codes for CASSYGAEQYF.

The chain couples TRBV5-1 to TRBJ2-2, with 13 bases fitting TRBD2. The germline V gene encodes CDR1 SGHRS and CDR2 YFSETQ. The junction had 2 bases not matched to a gene; V was cut back by 2 bases and J by 4 bases. There are 16 residues in the CDR3. CDR3 sequence reads: CASSFRTSGGTGELFF. DNA for the CDR3: TGCGCCAGCAGCTTTAGGACTAGCGGGGGCACCGGGGAGCTGTTTTTT.

The chain recombines TRBV3-1 (or the pseudogene TRBV3-2) with TRBJ2-1; D is perhaps TRBD2 (6 bases). This CDR3 is 13 amino acids long. The germline CDR1 and CDR2 sequences are LGHDT and YNNKEL (reference sequence). Between the trimmed V and J ends, which lost 8 bases and 3 bases, there was a span of 11 bases. In nucleotides, the CDR3 is TGTGCCAGCGCAAAGACTAGCTACAATGAGCAGTTCTTC. It encodes CASAKTSYNEQFF.

The CDR3 is CASSVARLAGRETQYF. The CDR3 bases are TGTGCCAGCAGCGTAGCTAGGCTAGCGGGGCGAGAGACCCAGTACTTC. V and J are TRBV9 and TRBJ2-5, with 9 bases that match TRBD2. Germline CDR1 is SGDLS and CDR2 is YYNGEE. This CDR3 has 16 amino acids. Trimming took 0 bases from V and 4 from J; bases not matched to a gene: 7.

This chain joins TRBV3-1 (or the pseudogene TRBV3-2) and TRBJ2-5, with D unclear. The CDR3 sequence is 13 residues long. V was cut by 1 base and J by 4 bases, with 7 bases left in between. Germline V CDR1 and CDR2: LGHDT, YNNKEL (reference sequence). The CDR3 DNA is TGTGCCAGCAGCCAAGTTCTAGGAGAGACCCAGTACTTC. The encoded protein is CASSQVLGETQYF.

This clone appeared a few times. The rearrangement uses TRBV11-2 and TRBJ2-1, with 10 bases matching TRBD1. The germline V gene has CDR1 SGHAT and CDR2 FQNNGV. The trim removed 5 bases at V and 6 bases at J, leaving 7 bases unmatched. The CDR3 is 15 amino acids. The CDR3 protein is CASSRDRGAFNEQFF. The CDR3 DNA is TGTGCCAGCAGCCGGGACAGGGGAGCTTTCAATGAGCAGTTCTTC.

This sequence joins TRBV28 and TRBJ1-2; no clear D gene. The CDR3 loop spans 15 amino acids. V lost 7 bases to trimming and J lost 1 base, with 16 bases between them. Germline V CDR1 and CDR2: MDHEN, SYDVKM. Here the CDR3 DNA reads TGTGCCAGCACCGCTGGGGTAATCAGTAACTATGGCTACACCTTC. This codes for CASTAGVISNYGYTF.